This paragraph reports one T cell receptor beta chain. This entry comes from a study of blood T cell repertoires in COVID-19. Study-wide context: COVID-19 samples collected from the United States, Italy and Spain covered acute and convalescent phases. The analysed material was cDNA or gDNA that came from T cells, B-cell-depleted T cells, or PBMCs.

Authors' data handling: Estimation of nucleated cell counts relied on the amplification of reference gene primers. Only in-frame clones appear in the TCRdb table, and some are missing; sequencing was by immunoSEQ multiplex PCR. V and J calls and clone size follow that table, whereas D and trimming were derived from the DNA. The profile shows fewer than 55,000 clones, 70% to 85% of them singletons. Sequenced: peripheral blood. The TCR was taken from a man aged 45-60 years with acute or convalescent COVID-19.

This CDR3 is CASSITVKNTEAFF. CDR3 bases: TGTGCCAGTAGTATTACAGTGAAGAACACTGAAGCTTTCTTT. The chain links TRBV19 to TRBJ1-1, with D unresolved. V gave up 3 bases and J gave up 1 base, with 9 bases separating them. The CDR3 totals 14 residues. Germline V gene lookup returns CDR1 LNHDA and CDR2 SQIVND (reference sequence).